This T cell receptor beta chain is from a study of T-cell reconstitution after alpha-beta-depleted transplantation in children. Study-wide results and limits: By about two months after transplant, alpha-beta T cells reportedly arose from several hundred graft clones that had expanded. When one year had passed after transplant, most T-cell counts and diversity came from newly produced T cells. Several patients had high TCRbeta diversity at day 60; it came from surviving recipient T cells and thymic progenitors.

Unique molecular identifiers were used in preparing the TCRbeta library. TCRdb recomputed calls from the PCR reads with MiXCR, one row per CDR3 protein. Found here are around 960,000 distinct CDR3 sequences, roughly 29% of them singletons; the top ten hold approximately 30%. For this clonotype: What it binds is unknown.

Trimming stripped 3 bases from V and 6 bases from J, with 15 bases between. The CDR3 has 14 amino acids. This TCR was recovered from a boy in the first two years of life who had a stem cell transplant for SCID, so the T cells may come from the graft donor. The V call is TRBV12-3 or TRBV12-4, the J call TRBJ2-7; D is perhaps TRBD2 (5 bases). The sample in question was PBMCs, mostly from graft donor cells, obtained 360 days after TCRalphabeta/CD19-depleted stem cell transplant. The CDR3 bases are TGTGCCAGCAGTTTGAGGAGGCGGAGCAGCGAGCAGTACTTC. It is translated as CASSLRRRSSEQYF.